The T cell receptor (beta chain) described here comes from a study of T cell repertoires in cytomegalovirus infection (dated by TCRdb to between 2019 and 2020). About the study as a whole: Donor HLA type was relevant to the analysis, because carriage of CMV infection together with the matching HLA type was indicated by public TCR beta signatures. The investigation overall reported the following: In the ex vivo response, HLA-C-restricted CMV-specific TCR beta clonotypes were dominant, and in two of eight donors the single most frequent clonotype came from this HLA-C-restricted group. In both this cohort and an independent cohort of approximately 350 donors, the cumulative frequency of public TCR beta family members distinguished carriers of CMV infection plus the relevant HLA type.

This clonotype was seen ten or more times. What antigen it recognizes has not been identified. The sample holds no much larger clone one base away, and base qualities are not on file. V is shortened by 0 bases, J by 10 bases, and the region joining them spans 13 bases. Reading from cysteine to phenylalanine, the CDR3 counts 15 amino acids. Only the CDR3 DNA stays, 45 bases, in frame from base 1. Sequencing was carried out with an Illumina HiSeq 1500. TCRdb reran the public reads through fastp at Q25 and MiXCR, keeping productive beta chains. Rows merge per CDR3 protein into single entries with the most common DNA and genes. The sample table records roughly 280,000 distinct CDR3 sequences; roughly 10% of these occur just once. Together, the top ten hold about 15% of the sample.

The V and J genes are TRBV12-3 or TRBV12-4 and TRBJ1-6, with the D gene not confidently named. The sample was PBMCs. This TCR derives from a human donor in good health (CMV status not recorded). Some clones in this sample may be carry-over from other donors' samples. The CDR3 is CASSLAATTSSPLHF. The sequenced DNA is TGTGCCAGCAGTTTAGCTGCCACGACAAGCTCACCCCTCCACTTT.